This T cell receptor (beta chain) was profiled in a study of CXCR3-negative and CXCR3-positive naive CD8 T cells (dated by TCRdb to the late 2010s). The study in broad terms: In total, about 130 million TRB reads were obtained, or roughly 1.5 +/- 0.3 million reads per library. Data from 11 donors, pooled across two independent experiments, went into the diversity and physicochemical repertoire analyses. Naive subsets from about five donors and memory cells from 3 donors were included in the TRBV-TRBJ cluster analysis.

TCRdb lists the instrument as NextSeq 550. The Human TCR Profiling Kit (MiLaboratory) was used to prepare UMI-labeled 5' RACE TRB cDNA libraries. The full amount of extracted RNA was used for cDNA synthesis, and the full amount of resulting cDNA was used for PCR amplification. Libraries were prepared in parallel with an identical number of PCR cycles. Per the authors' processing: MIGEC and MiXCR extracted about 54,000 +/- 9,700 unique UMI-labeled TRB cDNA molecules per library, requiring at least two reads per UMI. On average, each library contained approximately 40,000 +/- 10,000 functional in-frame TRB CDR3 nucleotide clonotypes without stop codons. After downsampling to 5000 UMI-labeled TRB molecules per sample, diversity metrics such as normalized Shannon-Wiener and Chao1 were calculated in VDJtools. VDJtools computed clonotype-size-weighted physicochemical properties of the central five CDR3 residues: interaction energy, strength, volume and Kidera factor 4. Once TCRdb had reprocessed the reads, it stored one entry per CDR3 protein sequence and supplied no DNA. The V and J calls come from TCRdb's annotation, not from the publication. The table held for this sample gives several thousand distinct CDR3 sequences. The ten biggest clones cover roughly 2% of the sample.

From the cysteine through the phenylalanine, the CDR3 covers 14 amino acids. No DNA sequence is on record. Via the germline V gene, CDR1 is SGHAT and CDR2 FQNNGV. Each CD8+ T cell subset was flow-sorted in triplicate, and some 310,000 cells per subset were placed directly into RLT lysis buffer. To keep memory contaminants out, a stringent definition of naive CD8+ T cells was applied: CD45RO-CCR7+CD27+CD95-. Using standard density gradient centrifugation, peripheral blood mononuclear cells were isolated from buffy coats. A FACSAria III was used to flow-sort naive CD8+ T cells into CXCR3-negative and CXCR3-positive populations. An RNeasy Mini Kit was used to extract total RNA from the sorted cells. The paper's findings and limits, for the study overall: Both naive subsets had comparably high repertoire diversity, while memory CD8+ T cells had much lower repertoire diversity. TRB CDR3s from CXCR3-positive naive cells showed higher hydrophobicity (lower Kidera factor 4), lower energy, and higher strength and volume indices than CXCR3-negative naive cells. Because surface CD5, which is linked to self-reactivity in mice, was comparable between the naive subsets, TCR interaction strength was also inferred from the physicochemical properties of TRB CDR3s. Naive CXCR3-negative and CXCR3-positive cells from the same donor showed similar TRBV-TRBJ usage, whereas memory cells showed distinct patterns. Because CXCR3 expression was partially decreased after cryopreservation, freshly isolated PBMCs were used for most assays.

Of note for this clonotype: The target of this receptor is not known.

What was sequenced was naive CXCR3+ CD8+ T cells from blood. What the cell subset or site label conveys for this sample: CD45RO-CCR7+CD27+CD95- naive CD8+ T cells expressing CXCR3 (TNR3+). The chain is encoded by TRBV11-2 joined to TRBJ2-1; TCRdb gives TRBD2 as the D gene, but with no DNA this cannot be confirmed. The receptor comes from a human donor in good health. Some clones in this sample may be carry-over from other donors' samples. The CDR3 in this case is CASSFGAGRDEQFF.